These 2 T cell receptor beta chains share one sample of origin, sequenced in a study of cytomegalovirus exposure and HLA in healthy donors (dated by TCRdb to about 2017). Receptor amplification or capture employed the immunoSEQ multiplex PCR assay. For the multiplex PCR, a mixture combining 60 forward primers for TCR Vbeta segments and 13 reverse primers for TCR Jbeta segments was used. TCRdb took over this immuneACCESS table, retaining in-frame rearrangements with V and J assigned. Such tables are incomplete; in checked studies, under half of the missing clones stem from an unresolved V gene, and the remainder is unexplained. The sample yields approximately 100,000 clones; about 70% were counted once. The ten largest clones represent about 2.8% of the sample. Source material: PBMCs. The receptors were gathered from a man aged 45-65 years in good health and CMV-seropositive.

In this sample, this clone turned up a few times. The rearrangement joins TRBV9 to TRBJ2-5, with no clear D. CDR1 is SGDLS, CDR2 YYNGEE, per germline. The CDR3 has 14 residues. V lost 0 bases and J lost 0, with 6 bases in between. The CDR3 loop reads CASSVGPYQETQYF. CDR3 DNA: TGTGCCAGCAGCGTAGGGCCGTACCAAGAGACCCAGTACTTC.

V and J are TRBV7-2 and TRBJ1-2; TRBD1 matches 10 bases. In germline, CDR1 is SGHTA, CDR2 FQGNSA. There are 15 residues in the CDR3. The J segment lost 7 bases and the V segment lost 3 bases, leaving 8 bases of the junction unmatched. In DNA form, the CDR3 reads TGTGCCAGCAGCTTCTCCGGGACAGGGGTAGCTGGCTACACCTTC. This encodes CASSFSGTGVAGYTF. The complete variable domain, with remaining parts taken from reference TRBV7-2 and TRBJ1-2, reads GAGVSQSPSNKVTEKGKDVELRCDPISGHTALYWYRQSLGQGLEFLIYFQGNSAPDKSGLPSDRFSAERTGGSVSTLTIQRTQQEDSAVYLCASSFSGTGVAGYTFGSGTRLTVV.